A selection of T cell receptor beta chains follows, all from one sample in a study of T cells in Graves' hyperthyroidism and ophthalmopathy. MiXCR, run by TCRdb on the multiplex PCR reads, gives a single entry per CDR3 protein. The data contain fewer than 550,000 distinct CDR3 sequences, 24% of them singletons. Sequences were obtained from blood. Source of these receptors: a woman in her twenties or thirties with Graves' ophthalmopathy. Both conserved end residues are part of each CDR3. A D gene is named only where the DNA matches it firmly. Size tells how often a clone was seen (once, few, many) or the class of an expanded clone, and some rows leave it out.

clone size: many; D gene: TRBD1; J gene: TRBJ2-2; V gene: TRBV7-3; CDR3 DNA: TGTGCCAGCAGCCTTGGACAGGGATACACCGGGGAGCTGTTTTTT; CDR3 protein: CASSLGQGYTGELFF
clone size: NA; D gene: TRBD1; J gene: TRBJ2-7; V gene: TRBV11-1; CDR3 DNA: TGTGCCAGCAGCTGGTGGGGGACAGGGGGCGAAGCCTACGAGCAGTACTTC; CDR3 protein: CASSWWGTGGEAYEQYF
clone size: many; D gene: TRBD1; J gene: TRBJ1-2; V gene: TRBV7-8; CDR3 DNA: TGTGCCAGCAGTTGGACAGGAGAACGCTATGGCTACACCTTC; CDR3 protein: CASSWTGERYGYTF
clone size: many; D gene: NA; J gene: TRBJ1-1; V gene: TRBV6-5; CDR3 DNA: TGTGCCAGCAGTTACTCGGAGTTGAACACTGAAGCTTTCTTT; CDR3 protein: CASSYSELNTEAFF
clone size: few; D gene: NA; J gene: TRBJ1-2; V gene: TRBV19; CDR3 DNA: TGTGCCAGTAGTTCACAGGGTGCTGGCTACACCTTC; CDR3 protein: CASSSQGAGYTF
clone size: few; D gene: NA; J gene: TRBJ2-7; V gene: TRBV12-3/TRBV12-4; CDR3 DNA: TGTGCCAGCAGGGGGAATGAGGGCCAGCAGTACTTC; CDR3 protein: CASRGNEGQQYF
clone size: NA; D gene: NA; J gene: TRBJ1-3; V gene: TRBV6-5; CDR3 DNA: TGTGCCAGCAGTTACTCGGTATCGAAACCTGGAGACACCATATATTTT; CDR3 protein: CASSYSVSKPGDTIYF
clone size: few; D gene: NA; J gene: TRBJ1-2; V gene: TRBV18; CDR3 DNA: TGTGCCAGCTCACCAGGGAACGGCGTGTATGGCTACACCTTC; CDR3 protein: CASSPGNGVYGYTF
clone size: few; D gene: TRBD2; J gene: TRBJ2-5; V gene: TRBV6-6; CDR3 DNA: TGTGCCAGCAGGTCTAGCGGGGGGGGGGGCGAGACCCAGTACTTC; CDR3 protein: CASRSSGGGGETQYF
clone size: many; D gene: TRBD1; J gene: TRBJ2-5; V gene: TRBV6-7; CDR3 DNA: TGTGCCAGCAGTTACCCTCGTCAGTGGTTTTGTGGGGACAGTCAAGAGACCCAGTACTTC; CDR3 protein: CASSYPRQWFCGDSQETQYF
clone size: many; D gene: NA; J gene: TRBJ2-5; V gene: TRBV7-2; CDR3 DNA: TGTGCCAGCAGCTTCCTAAGCAGGATCGGGGAGACCCAGTACTTC; CDR3 protein: CASSFLSRIGETQYF
clone size: NA; D gene: NA; J gene: TRBJ2-5; V gene: TRBV6-1; CDR3 DNA: TGTGCCAGCAGCTCAGGGCAGATTCCCCAAGAGACCCAGTACTTC; CDR3 protein: CASSSGQIPQETQYF
clone size: many; D gene: NA; J gene: TRBJ2-5; V gene: TRBV20-1; CDR3 DNA: TGCAGTGCTAGTTTCCGGGTGGGGAACCAAGAGACCCAGTACTTC; CDR3 protein: CSASFRVGNQETQYF
clone size: once; D gene: NA; J gene: TRBJ1-1; V gene: TRBV6-1; CDR3 DNA: TGTGCCAGCAGGTCGATAGGGACGAACACTGAAGCTTTCTTT; CDR3 protein: CASRSIGTNTEAFF
clone size: many; D gene: NA; J gene: TRBJ1-1; V gene: TRBV27; CDR3 DNA: TGTGCCAGCAGTTTACGGGGAGAGAACACTGAAGCTTTCTTT; CDR3 protein: CASSLRGENTEAFF
clone size: NA; D gene: NA; J gene: TRBJ1-2; V gene: TRBV30; CDR3 DNA: TGTGCCTGTACAGTGGGGGCTAACTATGGCTACACCTTC; CDR3 protein: CACTVGANYGYTF
clone size: NA; D gene: NA; J gene: TRBJ1-1; V gene: TRBV9; CDR3 DNA: TGTGCCAGCAGCGTAGGAGGGAGGAGCACTGAAGCTTTCTTT; CDR3 protein: CASSVGGRSTEAFF
clone size: NA; D gene: NA; J gene: TRBJ1-5; V gene: TRBV24-1; CDR3 DNA: TGTGCCACCAGTGACCAGGACGGGTCTCAGCCCCAGCATTTT; CDR3 protein: CATSDQDGSQPQHF
clone size: NA; D gene: TRBD1; J gene: TRBJ1-5; V gene: TRBV10-2; CDR3 DNA: TGCGCCAGCAGTCCCCCCACAGGGGGCAATAGCAATCAGCCCCAGCATTTT; CDR3 protein: CASSPPTGGNSNQPQHF
clone size: many; D gene: NA; J gene: TRBJ1-5; V gene: TRBV27; CDR3 DNA: TGTGCCGCCGGCCCAGGGGTTATGATTAGCAATCAGCCCCAGCATTTT; CDR3 protein: CAAGPGVMISNQPQHF
clone size: NA; D gene: TRBD1; J gene: TRBJ1-5; V gene: TRBV6-2/TRBV6-3; CDR3 DNA: TGTGCCAGCAGGGGAGGGGACAGGGGGCCTCAGCCCCAGCATTTT; CDR3 protein: CASRGGDRGPQPQHF
clone size: many; D gene: NA; J gene: TRBJ2-7; V gene: TRBV29-1; CDR3 DNA: TGCAGCGTTGAGAATCCGGACAGCTACGAGCAGTACTTC; CDR3 protein: CSVENPDSYEQYF
clone size: many; D gene: TRBD2; J gene: TRBJ2-6; V gene: TRBV6-1; CDR3 DNA: TGTGCCAGCAGTGAAGAGGAGACTAGCGCCTCTGGGGCCAACGTCCTGACTTTC; CDR3 protein: CASSEEETSASGANVLTF
clone size: many; D gene: NA; J gene: TRBJ1-5; V gene: TRBV20-1; CDR3 DNA: TGCAGTGCAAAGAGCCACGGTAACAGCAATCAGCCCCAGCATTTT; CDR3 protein: CSAKSHGNSNQPQHF
clone size: many; D gene: NA; J gene: TRBJ2-7; V gene: TRBV30; CDR3 DNA: TGTGCCTGGAGTGTAAGTGGGAACTACGAGCAGTACTTC; CDR3 protein: CAWSVSGNYEQYF
clone size: NA; D gene: NA; J gene: TRBJ2-7; V gene: TRBV29-1; CDR3 DNA: TGCAGCGTTGAAGATGTGGGTTACGAGCAGTACTTC; CDR3 protein: CSVEDVGYEQYF